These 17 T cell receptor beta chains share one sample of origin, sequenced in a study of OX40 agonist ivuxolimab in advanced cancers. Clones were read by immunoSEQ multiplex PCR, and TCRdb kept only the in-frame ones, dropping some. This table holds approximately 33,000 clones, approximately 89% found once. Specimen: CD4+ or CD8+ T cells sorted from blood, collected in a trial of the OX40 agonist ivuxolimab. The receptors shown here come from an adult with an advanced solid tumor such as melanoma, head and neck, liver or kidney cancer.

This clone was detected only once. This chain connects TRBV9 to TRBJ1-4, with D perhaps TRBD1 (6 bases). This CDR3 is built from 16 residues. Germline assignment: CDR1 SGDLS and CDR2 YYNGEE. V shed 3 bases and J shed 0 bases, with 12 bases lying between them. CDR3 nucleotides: TGTGCCAGCAGCGCAAGGGGGGATGCAACTAATGAAAAACTGTTTTTT. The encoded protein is CASSARGDATNEKLFF.

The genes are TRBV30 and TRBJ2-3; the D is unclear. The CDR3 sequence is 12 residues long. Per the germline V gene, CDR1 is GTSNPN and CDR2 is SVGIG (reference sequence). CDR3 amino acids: CVIRKWDDTQYF. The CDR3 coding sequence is TGTGTCATTCGTAAATGGGATGATACGCAGTATTTT. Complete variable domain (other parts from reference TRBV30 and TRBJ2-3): SQTIHQWPATLVQPVGSPLSLECTVEGTSNPNLYWYRQAAGRGLQLLFYSVGIGQISSEVPQNLSASRPQDRQFILSSKKLLLSDSGFYLCVIRKWDDTQYFGPGTRLTVL.

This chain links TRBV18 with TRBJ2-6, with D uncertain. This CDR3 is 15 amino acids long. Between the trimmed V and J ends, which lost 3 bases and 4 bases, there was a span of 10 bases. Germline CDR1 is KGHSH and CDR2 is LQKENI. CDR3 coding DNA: TGTGCCAGCTCACCCCTAAGGGAAGGGGCCAACGTCCTGACTTTC. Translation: CASSPLREGANVLTF.

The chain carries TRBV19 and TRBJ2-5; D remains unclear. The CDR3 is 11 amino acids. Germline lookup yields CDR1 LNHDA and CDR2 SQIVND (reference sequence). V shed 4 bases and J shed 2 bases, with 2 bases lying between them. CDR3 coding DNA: TGTGCCAGTAGTAAACAAGAGACCCAGTACTTC. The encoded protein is CASSKQETQYF.

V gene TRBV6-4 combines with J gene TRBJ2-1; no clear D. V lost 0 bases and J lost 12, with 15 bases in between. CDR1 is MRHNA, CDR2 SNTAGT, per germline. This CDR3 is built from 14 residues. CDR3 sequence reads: CASSDSPSVGAQFF. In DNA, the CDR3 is TGTGCCAGCAGTGACTCTCCATCGGTGGGCGCGCAGTTCTTC.

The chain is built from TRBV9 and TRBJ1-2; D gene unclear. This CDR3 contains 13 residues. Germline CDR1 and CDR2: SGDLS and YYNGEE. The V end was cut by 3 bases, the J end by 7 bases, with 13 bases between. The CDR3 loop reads CASSETRASGYTF. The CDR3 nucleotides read TGTGCCAGCAGCGAGACGAGGGCTTCTGGCTACACCTTC.

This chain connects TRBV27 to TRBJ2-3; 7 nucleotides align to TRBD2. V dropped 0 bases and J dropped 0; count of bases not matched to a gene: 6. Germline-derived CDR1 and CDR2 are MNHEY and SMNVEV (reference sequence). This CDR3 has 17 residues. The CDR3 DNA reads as TGTGCCAGCAGTTTATCGCGGCTAGCGGTTAGCACAGATACGCAGTATTTT. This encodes CASSLSRLAVSTDTQYF.

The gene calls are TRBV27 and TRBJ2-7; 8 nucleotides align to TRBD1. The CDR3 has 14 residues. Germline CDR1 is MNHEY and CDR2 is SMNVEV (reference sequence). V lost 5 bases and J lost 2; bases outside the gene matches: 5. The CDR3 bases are TGTGCCAGCAGTCTAAAGGACAGGGCCTACGAGCAGTACTTC. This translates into CASSLKDRAYEQYF.

CDR3: CASSDRDNEQFF. The DNA for the CDR3 is TGTGCCAGCAGTGACAGGGACAATGAGCAGTTCTTC. The V and J genes are TRBV7-3 and TRBJ2-1; 7 bases match TRBD1. CDR3 length: 12 amino acids. Per germline, CDR1 SGHTA and CDR2 FQGTGA. V was pared by 6 bases and J by 5 bases, with 1 base of the junction left unmatched. The entire variable domain, with the rest obtained from reference TRBV7-3 and TRBJ2-1, is as follows: GAGVSQTPSNKVTEKGKYVELRCDPISGHTALYWYRQSLGQGPEFLIYFQGTGAADDSGLPNDRFFAVRPEGSVSTLKIQRTERGDSAVYLCASSDRDNEQFFGPGTRLTVL.

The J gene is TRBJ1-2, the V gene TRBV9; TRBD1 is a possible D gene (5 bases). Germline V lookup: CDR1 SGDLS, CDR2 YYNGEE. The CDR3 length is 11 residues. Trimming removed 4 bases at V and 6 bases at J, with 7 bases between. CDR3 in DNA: TGTGCCAGCAGCCTAGGGGATGGCTACACCTTC. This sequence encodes CASSLGDGYTF.

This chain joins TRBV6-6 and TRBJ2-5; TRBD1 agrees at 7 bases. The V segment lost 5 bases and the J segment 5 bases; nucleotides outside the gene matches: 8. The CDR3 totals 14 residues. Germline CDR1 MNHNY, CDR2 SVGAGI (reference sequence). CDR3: CASSIQGPGETQYF. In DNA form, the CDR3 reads TGTGCCAGCAGTATACAGGGGCCCGGGGAGACCCAGTACTTC.

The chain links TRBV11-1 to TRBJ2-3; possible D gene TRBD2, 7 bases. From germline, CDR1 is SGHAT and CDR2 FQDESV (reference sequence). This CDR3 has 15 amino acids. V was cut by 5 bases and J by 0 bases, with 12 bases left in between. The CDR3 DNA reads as TGTGCCAGCAGCGCGGGGGCGCCTAGCACAGATACGCAGTATTTT. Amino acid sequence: CASSAGAPSTDTQYF.

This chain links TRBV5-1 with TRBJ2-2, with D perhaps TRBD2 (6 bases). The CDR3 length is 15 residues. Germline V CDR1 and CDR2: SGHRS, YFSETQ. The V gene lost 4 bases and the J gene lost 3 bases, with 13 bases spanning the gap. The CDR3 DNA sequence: TGCGCCAGCAGCGGGAGGAGCTCCGACACCGGGGAGCTGTTTTTT. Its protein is CASSGRSSDTGELFF.

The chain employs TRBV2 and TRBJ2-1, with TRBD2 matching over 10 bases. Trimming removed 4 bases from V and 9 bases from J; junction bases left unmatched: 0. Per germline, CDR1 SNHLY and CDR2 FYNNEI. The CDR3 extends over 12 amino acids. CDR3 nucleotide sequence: TGTGCCAGCAGTGGACTAGCGGGTGAGCAGTTCTTC. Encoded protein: CASSGLAGEQFF.

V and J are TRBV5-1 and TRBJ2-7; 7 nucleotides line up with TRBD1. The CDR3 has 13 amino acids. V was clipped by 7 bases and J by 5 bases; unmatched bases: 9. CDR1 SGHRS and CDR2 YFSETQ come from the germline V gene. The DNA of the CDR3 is TGCGCCAGCGAAGAAGTAGGGGGCGACGAGCAGTACTTC. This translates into CASEEVGGDEQYF. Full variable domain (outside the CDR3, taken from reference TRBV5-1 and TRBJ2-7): KAGVTQTPRYLIKTRGQQVTLSCSPISGHRSVSWYQQTPGQGLQFLFEYFSETQRNKGNFPGRFSGRQFSNSRSEMNVSTLELGDSALYLCASEEVGGDEQYFGPGTRLTVT.

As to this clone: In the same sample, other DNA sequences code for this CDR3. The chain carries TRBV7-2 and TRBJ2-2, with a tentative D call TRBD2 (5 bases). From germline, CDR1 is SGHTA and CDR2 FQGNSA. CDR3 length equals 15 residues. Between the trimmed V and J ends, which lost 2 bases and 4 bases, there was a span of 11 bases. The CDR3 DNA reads TGTGCCAGCAGCTTATCTCCTCGGGGCACCGGGGAGCTGTTTTTT. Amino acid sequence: CASSLSPRGTGELFF.

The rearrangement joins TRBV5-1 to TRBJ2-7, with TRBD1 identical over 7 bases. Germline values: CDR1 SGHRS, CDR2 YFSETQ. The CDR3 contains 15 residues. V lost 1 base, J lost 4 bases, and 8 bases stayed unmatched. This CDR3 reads CASSLTGSGGYEQYF. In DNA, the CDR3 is TGCGCCAGCAGCTTGACCGGGTCAGGGGGATACGAGCAGTACTTC.